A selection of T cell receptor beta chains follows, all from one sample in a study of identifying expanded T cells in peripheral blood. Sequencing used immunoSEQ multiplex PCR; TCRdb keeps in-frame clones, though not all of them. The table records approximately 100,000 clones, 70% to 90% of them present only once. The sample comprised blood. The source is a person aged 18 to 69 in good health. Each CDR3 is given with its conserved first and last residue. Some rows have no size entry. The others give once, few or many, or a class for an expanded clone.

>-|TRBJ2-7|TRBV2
CASSPTGASTYEQYF
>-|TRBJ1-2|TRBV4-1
CASSHQRRDYGYTF
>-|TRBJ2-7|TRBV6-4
CASSDWRSYEQYF
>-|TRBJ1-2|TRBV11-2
CASRPEGGGSYGYTF
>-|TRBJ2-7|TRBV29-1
CSAARDSLTHEQYF
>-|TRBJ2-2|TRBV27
CASSYRGSDTFTGELFF
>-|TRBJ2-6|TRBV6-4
CASSDQGSAGANVLTF
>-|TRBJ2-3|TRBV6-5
CASSPGQEVDTQYF
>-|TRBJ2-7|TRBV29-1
CSVLTGVDEQYF
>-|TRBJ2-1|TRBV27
CASSLRLAEYNEQFF
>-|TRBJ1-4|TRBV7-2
CASSSRGQFNEKLFF
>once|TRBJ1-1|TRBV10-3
CAISRGMNTEAFF
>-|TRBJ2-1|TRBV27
CASSLFAGASYNEQFF
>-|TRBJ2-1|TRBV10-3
CAISESPTSALVNEQFF
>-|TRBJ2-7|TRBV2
CASRGAGRTYEQYF
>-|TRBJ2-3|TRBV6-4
CASSDSPSGGSDTQYF
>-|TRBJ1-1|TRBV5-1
CASSQDGNTEAFF
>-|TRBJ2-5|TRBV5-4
CASSWGETQYF
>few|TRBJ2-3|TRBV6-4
CASSDGRTSTDTQYF
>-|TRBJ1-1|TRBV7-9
CASSLESGYTEAFF
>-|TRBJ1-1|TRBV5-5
CASSPRGVSTEAFF
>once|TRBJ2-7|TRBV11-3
CASSDRTGTSGTYEQYF
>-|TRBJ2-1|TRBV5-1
CASSRDSVNEQFF
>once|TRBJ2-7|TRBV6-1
CASSDYSSGSSYEQYF
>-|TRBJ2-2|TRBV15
CATSSPGTGVTGELFF
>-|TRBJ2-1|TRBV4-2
CASRSGLFQFF
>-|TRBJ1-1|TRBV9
CASSAYVRDRGVEAFF
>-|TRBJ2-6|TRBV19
CASSIYGQGLTLSGANVLTF
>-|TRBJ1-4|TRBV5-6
CASSSPGVATNEKLFF
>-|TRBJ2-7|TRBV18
CASSPGQTYEQYF
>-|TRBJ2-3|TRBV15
CATTIASSTDTQYF
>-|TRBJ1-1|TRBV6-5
CATPAAGSVLDEAFF
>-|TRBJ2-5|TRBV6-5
CASSFQFQETQYF
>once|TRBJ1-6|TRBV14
CASSPLGQGRNSPLHF
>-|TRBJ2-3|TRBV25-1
CASTYGQQSSSTDTQYF
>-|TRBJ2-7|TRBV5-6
CASSRDRFYEQYF
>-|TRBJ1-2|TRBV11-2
CASSFTAGTNYGYTF
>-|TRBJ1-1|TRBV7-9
CASSLAGMNTEAFF
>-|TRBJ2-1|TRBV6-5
CASNRRLGGRNEQFF
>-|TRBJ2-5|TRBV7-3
CASSRTSGRGRETQYF
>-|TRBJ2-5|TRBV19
CASSIETAETQYF
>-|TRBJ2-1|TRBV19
CASRLGRTDYNEQFF
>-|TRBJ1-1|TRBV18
CASSPTGERDTEAFF
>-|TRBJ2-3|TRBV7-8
CASSFRAPGGTDTQYF
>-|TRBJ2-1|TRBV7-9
CASSFYDEQFF
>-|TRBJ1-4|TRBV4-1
CASSQDPGTGNEKLFF
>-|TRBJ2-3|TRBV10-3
CAISESAENREYF
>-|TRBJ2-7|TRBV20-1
CSVPVYEQYF
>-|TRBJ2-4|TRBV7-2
CASSLASGLNKNIQYF
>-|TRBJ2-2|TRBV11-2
CASSLSINTGELFF
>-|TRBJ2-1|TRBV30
CALVVAGDEQFF
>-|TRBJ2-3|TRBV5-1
CASSLLSSGSQTDTQYF
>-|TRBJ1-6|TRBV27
CASSPPGQDYNSPLHF
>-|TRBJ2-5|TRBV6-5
CASRSPAGGQETQYF
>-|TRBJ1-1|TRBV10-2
CASSPSDIEAFF
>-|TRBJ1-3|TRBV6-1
CASSGDGLSGNTIYF
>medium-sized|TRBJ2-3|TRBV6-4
CASSDEAEGTDTQYF
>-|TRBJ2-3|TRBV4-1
CASSLQGDSTDTQYF
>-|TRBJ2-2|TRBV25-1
CASSPQGLGGELFF